These 21 T cell receptor beta chains were sequenced from one sample in a study of blood T cell repertoires in COVID-19. The table came from immunoSEQ multiplex PCR; TCRdb's copy has only in-frame clones and leaves some out. The sample consists of some 250,000 clones, 70% to 90% of them appearing once. Sequenced input: PBMCs or T cells enriched from blood (not recorded which). All receptors come from a woman aged 45-60 years who had recovered from COVID-19.

The chain combines TRBV21-1 with TRBJ2-5; the table's D call, TRBD2, was not checked against the DNA. TRBV21-1 is a listed pseudogene. This CDR3 is built from 15 residues. The CDR3 protein is CASSNRSGNQETQYF. The CDR3 DNA reads TGTGCCAGCAGCAATAGGAGCGGGAACCAAGAGACCCAGTACTTC.

This CDR3 reads CASSGSSYNEQFF. In DNA form, the CDR3 reads TGTGCCAGCAGCGGTAGCTCCTACAATGAGCAGTTCTTC. The chain couples TRBV9 to TRBJ2-1; the D is unclear. Germline CDR1 reads SGDLS; CDR2 reads YYNGEE. Trimming cost V 3 bases and J 0 bases, with 4 bases left between them. The CDR3 runs 13 residues.

The rearrangement uses TRBV19 and TRBJ2-7; 7 bases are a match to TRBD1. The J segment lost 1 base and the V segment lost 9 bases, leaving 6 bases of the junction unmatched. The CDR3 spans 13 residues. Germline V gene sequence: CDR1 LNHDA, CDR2 SQIVND (reference sequence). CDR3 residues: CASRTGGSYEQYF. The CDR3 coding sequence is TGTGCCAGCAGGACAGGCGGATCCTACGAGCAGTACTTC.

This chain uses TRBV29-1 with TRBJ1-2; TRBD1 matches at 7 bases. Germline lookup yields CDR1 SQVTM and CDR2 ANQGSEA. Trimming cost V 6 bases and J 4 bases; bases outside gene matches: 11. There are 14 residues in the CDR3. DNA of the CDR3: TGCAGCGTCGAGACAGGGATAAGCGGCTATGGCTACACCTTC. As protein: CSVETGISGYGYTF.

The chain uses TRBV9 and TRBJ2-1, with 15 positions matching TRBD2. Germline V CDR1 and CDR2: SGDLS, YYNGEE. The ends lost 4 bases at V and 4 bases at J; junction bases unmatched: 3. This CDR3 is 16 amino acids long. CDR3 residues: CASSPGTSGGYNEQFF. CDR3 DNA sequence: TGTGCCAGCAGCCCAGGGACTAGCGGGGGGTACAATGAGCAGTTCTTC.

The chain carries TRBV6-5 and TRBJ1-1, with 10 bases lining up with TRBD1. The CDR3 extends over 15 amino acids. Looked up from germline, CDR1 is MNHEY and CDR2 is SVGAGI. V shed 1 base, J shed 5 bases, and the junction held 4 bases outside the gene matches. The CDR3 nucleotides read TGTGCCAGCAGTTACTTGGACAGGGGGAATACTGAAGCTTTCTTT. Translating it yields CASSYLDRGNTEAFF.

The CDR3 sequence: CASSFQTGPKNIQYF. For the CDR3, the DNA is TGTGCCAGCAGTTTCCAGACAGGCCCCAAAAACATTCAGTACTTC. J is TRBJ2-4 and V is TRBV27, with a possible D match to TRBD1 (6 bases). Per the germline V gene, CDR1 is MNHEY and CDR2 is SMNVEV (reference sequence). The CDR3 consists of 15 residues. The germline V and J ends were trimmed by 3 bases and 2 bases, with 11 bases remaining between them.

J is TRBJ2-7 and V is TRBV5-5; 7 bases are a match to TRBD2. The V gene end was trimmed by 7 bases and the J gene end by 3 bases; junction bases not matched to a gene: 7. Per the germline V gene, CDR1 is SGHKS and CDR2 is YYEKEE (reference sequence). CDR3 length: 13 residues. This CDR3 is CASALAEFYEQYF. The CDR3 nucleotides read TGTGCCAGCGCTCTAGCGGAGTTCTACGAGCAGTACTTC.

V is TRBV6-6 and J is TRBJ2-1, with a weak D call TRBD2 (6 bases). The CDR3 covers 15 residues. V was cut by 0 bases and J by 4 bases, with 10 bases left in between. Germline V gives CDR1 MNHNY, CDR2 SVGAGI (reference sequence). The CDR3 DNA sequence: TGTGCCAGCAGTTACTCGAGTGGACTATACAATGAGCAGTTCTTC. Amino acids: CASSYSSGLYNEQFF.

J is TRBJ2-3 and V is TRBV11-3; the D gene is possibly TRBD2 (6 bases). This CDR3 has 15 residues. The germline CDR1 and CDR2 sequences are SGHNT and YENEEA. The V gene lost 0 bases and the J gene lost 2 bases, with 9 bases spanning the gap. This CDR3 reads CASSLDGGFTDTQYF. The CDR3 nucleotides read TGTGCCAGCAGCTTAGACGGGGGTTTCACAGATACGCAGTATTTT. Based on the CDR3 plus reference TRBV11-3 and TRBJ2-3, the full variable domain is EAGVVQSPRYKIIEKKQPVAFWCNPISGHNTLYWYLQNLGQGPELLIRYENEEAVDDSQLPKDRFSAERLKGVDSTLKIQPAELGDSAVYLCASSLDGGFTDTQYFGPGTRLTVL.

The table lists this clone with a few counts. V usage is TRBV7-9 and J usage is TRBJ2-1, with D tentatively TRBD2 (6 bases). The CDR3 sequence is 13 residues long. Trimming left V 4 bases short and J 13 bases short, with 17 bases between. Germline loops: CDR1 SEHNR, CDR2 FQNEAQ (reference sequence). The CDR3 sequence: CASSSPLAENQFF. CDR3 DNA sequence: TGTGCCAGCAGCTCGCCCTTAGCGGAAAACCAGTTCTTC.

V usage is TRBV30 and J usage is TRBJ1-6; 7 nucleotides match TRBD1. The germline V gene encodes CDR1 GTSNPN and CDR2 SVGIG (reference sequence). This CDR3 is 12 amino acids long. V dropped 5 bases and J dropped 10; count of bases not matched to a gene: 5. The CDR3 sequence: CAWDRVGSPLHF. The CDR3 region has the DNA TGTGCCTGGGACAGGGTTGGATCACCCCTCCACTTT.

The chain is built from TRBV5-5 and TRBJ2-1; unclear D gene. CDR3 length: 13 residues. Germline CDR1 reads SGHKS; CDR2 reads YYEKEE (reference sequence). Trimming removed 0 bases at V and 6 bases at J, with 7 bases between. The CDR3 nucleotides read TGTGCCAGCAGCTTGGACCAGTTCAATGAGCAGTTCTTC. Translation: CASSLDQFNEQFF.

As DNA, the CDR3 is TGTGCCAGCAGCTCGGGGAATGTGGTGACTAATGAAAAACTGTTTTTT. The encoded protein is CASSSGNVVTNEKLFF. The chain has TRBV5-8 and TRBJ1-4; D unclear. Germline V CDR1 and CDR2: SGHTS, YDEGEE. The V gene lost 3 bases and the J gene lost 2 bases, with 14 bases spanning the gap. The CDR3 covers 16 residues.

The rearrangement uses TRBV28 and TRBJ1-5; TRBD1 aligns across 8 bases. V was clipped by 6 bases and J by 7 bases; unmatched bases: 14. Germline lookup yields CDR1 MDHEN and CDR2 SYDVKM. CDR3 size: 16 residues. The CDR3 bases are TGTGCCAGCAGATCTCGGACAGGGACCTTCTTCCAGCCCCAGCATTTT. Translation gives CASRSRTGTFFQPQHF.

The V gene is TRBV19, the J gene TRBJ2-3; 12 positions agree with TRBD1. The CDR3 is 15 residues long. The V segment lost 5 bases and the J segment 6 bases; nucleotides outside the gene matches: 6. Germline V gene data show CDR1 as LNHDA and CDR2 as SQIVND (reference sequence). The CDR3 nucleotides read TGTGCCAGTAGTCCCCTGGGACAGGGGGCTGATACGCAGTATTTT. The encoded protein is CASSPLGQGADTQYF.

The chain links TRBV5-4 to TRBJ1-6; TRBD1 matches 7 bases. CDR1 is SGHNT, CDR2 YYREEE, per germline (reference sequence). This CDR3 is 14 amino acids long. V lost 3 bases, J lost 8 bases, and 5 bases stayed unmatched. CDR3: CASSWDSQDSPLHF. The CDR3 DNA follows: TGTGCCAGCAGCTGGGACAGTCAGGATTCACCCCTCCACTTT.

The V call is TRBV7-8, the J call TRBJ1-6; 8 bases match TRBD1. This CDR3 spans 13 amino acids. In germline, CDR1 is SGHVS, CDR2 FQNEAQ. With 5 bases clipped from V and 8 bases from J, the junction kept 2 bases outside the gene matches. The CDR3 nucleotides read TGTGCCAGCAGCATGGACAGGGATTCACCCCTCCACTTT. Its protein is CASSMDRDSPLHF.

The chain recombines TRBV28 with TRBJ1-6; TRBD1 aligns across 10 bases. Germline values: CDR1 MDHEN, CDR2 SYDVKM. The CDR3 spans 16 residues. J gave up 10 bases and V 0 bases, and 6 bases lay outside the gene matches. The CDR3 protein is CASSLWTGGASSPLHF. CDR3 DNA sequence: TGTGCCAGCAGTTTATGGACAGGGGGCGCTTCATCACCCCTCCACTTT.

This clone was detected only a few times. The rearrangement joins TRBV29-1 to TRBJ2-1; 7 nucleotides line up with TRBD2. Germline values: CDR1 SQVTM, CDR2 ANQGSEA. V shed 0 bases, J shed 9 bases, and the junction held 2 bases outside the gene matches. The length of the CDR3 is 12 residues. CDR3 DNA sequence: TGCAGCGTTGAAGAGGGAGGGGTTGAGCAGTTCTTC. Protein: CSVEEGGVEQFF.

The chain carries TRBV5-1 and TRBJ2-7, with TRBD2 identical over 11 bases. The CDR3 totals 15 residues. J was trimmed by 2 bases and V by 4 bases; bases with no gene match: 5. CDR1 and CDR2 from the germline V gene are SGHRS and YFSETQ. The CDR3 here is CASSNRLAGTYEQYF. As DNA, the CDR3 is TGCGCCAGCAGCAATCGACTAGCGGGGACCTACGAGCAGTACTTC.